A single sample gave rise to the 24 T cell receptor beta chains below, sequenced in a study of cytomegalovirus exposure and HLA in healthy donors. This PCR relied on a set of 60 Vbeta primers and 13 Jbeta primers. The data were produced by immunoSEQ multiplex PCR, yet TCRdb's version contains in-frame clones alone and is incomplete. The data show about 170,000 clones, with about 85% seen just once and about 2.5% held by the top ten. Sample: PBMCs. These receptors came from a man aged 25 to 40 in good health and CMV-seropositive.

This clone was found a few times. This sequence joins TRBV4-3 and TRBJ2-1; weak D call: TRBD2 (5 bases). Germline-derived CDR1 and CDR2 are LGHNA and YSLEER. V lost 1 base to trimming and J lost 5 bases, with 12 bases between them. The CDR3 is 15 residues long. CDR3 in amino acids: CASSQASQEDNEQFF. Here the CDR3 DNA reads TGCGCCAGCAGCCAAGCATCCCAGGAGGACAATGAGCAGTTCTTC.

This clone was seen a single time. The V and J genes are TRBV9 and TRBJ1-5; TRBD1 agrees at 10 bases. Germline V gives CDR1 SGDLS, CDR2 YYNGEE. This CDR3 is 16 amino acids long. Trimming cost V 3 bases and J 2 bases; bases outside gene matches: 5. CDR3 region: CASSEGTGEGNQPQHF. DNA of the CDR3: TGTGCCAGCAGCGAGGGGACAGGGGAAGGCAATCAGCCCCAGCATTTT.

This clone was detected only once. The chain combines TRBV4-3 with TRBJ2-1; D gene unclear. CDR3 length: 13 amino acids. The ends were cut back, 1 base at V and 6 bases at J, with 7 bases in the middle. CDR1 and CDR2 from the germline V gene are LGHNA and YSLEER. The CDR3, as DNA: TGCGCCAGCAGCCAAGGTTGGGCCAATGAGCAGTTCTTC. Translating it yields CASSQGWANEQFF.

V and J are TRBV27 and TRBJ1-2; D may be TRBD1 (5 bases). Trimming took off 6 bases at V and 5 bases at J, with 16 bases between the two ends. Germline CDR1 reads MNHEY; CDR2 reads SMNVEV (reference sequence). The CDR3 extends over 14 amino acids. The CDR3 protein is CASRSGNLRYGYTF. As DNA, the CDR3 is TGTGCCAGCAGGTCAGGGAACCTGCGATATGGCTACACCTTC.

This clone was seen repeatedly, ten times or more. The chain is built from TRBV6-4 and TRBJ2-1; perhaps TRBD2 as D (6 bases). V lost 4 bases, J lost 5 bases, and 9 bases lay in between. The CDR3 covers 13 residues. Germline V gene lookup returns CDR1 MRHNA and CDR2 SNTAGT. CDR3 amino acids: CASSAGENNEQFF. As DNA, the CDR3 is TGTGCCAGCAGTGCGGGAGAAAACAATGAGCAGTTCTTC.

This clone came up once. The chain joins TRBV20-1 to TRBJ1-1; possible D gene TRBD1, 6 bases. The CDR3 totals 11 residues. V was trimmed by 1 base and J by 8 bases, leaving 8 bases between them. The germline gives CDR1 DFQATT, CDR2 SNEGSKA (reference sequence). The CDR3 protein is CSARGGPEAFF. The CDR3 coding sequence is TGCAGTGCTAGAGGGGGGCCCGAAGCTTTCTTT.

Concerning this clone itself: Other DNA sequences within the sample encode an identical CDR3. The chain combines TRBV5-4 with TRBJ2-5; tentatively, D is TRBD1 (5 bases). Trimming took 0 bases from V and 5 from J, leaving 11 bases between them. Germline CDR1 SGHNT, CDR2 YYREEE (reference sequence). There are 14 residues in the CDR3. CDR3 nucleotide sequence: TGTGCCAGCAGCTTGGCAGGGCCCCAGGAGACCCAGTACTTC. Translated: CASSLAGPQETQYF.

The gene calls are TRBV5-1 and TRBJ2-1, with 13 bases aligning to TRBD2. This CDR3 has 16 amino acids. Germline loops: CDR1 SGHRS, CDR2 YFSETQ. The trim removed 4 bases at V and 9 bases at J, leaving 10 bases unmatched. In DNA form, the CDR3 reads TGCGCCAGCAGCGGACTAACTAGCGGGAGGGCCTCTGAGCAGTTCTTC. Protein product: CASSGLTSGRASEQFF. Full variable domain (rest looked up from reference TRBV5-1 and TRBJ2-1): KAGVTQTPRYLIKTRGQQVTLSCSPISGHRSVSWYQQTPGQGLQFLFEYFSETQRNKGNFPGRFSGRQFSNSRSEMNVSTLELGDSALYLCASSGLTSGRASEQFFGPGTRLTVL.

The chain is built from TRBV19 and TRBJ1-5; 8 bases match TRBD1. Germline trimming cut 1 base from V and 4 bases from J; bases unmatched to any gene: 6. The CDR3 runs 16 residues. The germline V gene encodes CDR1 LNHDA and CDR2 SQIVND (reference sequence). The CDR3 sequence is CASSIVQGVGNQPQHF. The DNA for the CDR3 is TGTGCCAGTAGTATAGTACAGGGGGTCGGGAATCAGCCCCAGCATTTT.

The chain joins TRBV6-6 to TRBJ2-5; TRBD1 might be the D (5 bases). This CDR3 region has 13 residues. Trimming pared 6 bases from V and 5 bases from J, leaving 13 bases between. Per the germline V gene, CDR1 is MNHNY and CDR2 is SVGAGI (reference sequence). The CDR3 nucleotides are TGTGCCAGCAGCCGCAGGGTTGGGGAGACCCAGTACTTC. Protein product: CASSRRVGETQYF.

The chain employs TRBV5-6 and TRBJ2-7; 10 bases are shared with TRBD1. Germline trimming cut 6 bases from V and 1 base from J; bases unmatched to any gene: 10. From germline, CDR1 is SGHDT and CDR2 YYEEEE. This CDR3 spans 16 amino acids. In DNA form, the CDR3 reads TGTGCCAGCATACCCCGGACAGGGGGATATTCCTACGAGCAGTACTTC. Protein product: CASIPRTGGYSYEQYF.

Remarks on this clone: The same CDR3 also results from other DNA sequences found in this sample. The CDR3 sequence is CASSVAGTGYNEQFF. Here the CDR3 DNA reads TGTGCCAGCAGCGTAGCTGGGACAGGCTACAATGAGCAGTTCTTC. The genes are TRBV9 and TRBJ2-1; 8 bases align to TRBD1. The CDR3 length is 15 residues. After removal of 0 bases from V and 3 bases from J, the junction contained 2 bases not matched to a gene. Germline CDR1 and CDR2: SGDLS and YYNGEE.

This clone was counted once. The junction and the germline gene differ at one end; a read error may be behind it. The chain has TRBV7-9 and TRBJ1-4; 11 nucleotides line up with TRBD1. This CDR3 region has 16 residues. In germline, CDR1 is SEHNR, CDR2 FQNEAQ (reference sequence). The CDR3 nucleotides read TGTTCCAGCAGCCCAGGACAGGGGGCCCGGGGCGAAAAACTGTTTTTT. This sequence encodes CSSSPGQGARGEKLFF.

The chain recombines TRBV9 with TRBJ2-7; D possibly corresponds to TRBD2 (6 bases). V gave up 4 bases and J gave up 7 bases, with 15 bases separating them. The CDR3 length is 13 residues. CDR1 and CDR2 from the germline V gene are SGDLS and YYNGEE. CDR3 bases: TGTGCCAGCAGCCCCCAGGGACTCGGGGAGCAGTACTTC. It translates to CASSPQGLGEQYF.

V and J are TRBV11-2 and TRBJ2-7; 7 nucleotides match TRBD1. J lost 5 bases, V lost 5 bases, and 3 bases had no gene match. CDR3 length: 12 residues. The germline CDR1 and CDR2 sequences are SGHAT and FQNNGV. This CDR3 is CASSPTGHEQYF. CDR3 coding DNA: TGTGCCAGCAGCCCGACAGGGCACGAGCAGTACTTC.

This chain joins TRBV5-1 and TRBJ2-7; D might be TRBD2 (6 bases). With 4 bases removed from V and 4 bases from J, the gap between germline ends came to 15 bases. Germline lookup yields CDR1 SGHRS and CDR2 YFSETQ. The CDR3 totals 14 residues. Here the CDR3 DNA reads TGCGCCAGCAGCCTAGGGACTGACTCATACGAGCAGTACGTC. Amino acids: CASSLGTDSYEQYV.

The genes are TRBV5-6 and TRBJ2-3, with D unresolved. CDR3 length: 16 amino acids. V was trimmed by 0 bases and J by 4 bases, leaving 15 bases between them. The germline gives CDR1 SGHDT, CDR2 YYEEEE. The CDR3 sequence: CASSLGHLKKADTQYF. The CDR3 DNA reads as TGTGCCAGCAGCTTGGGACACCTAAAGAAGGCAGATACGCAGTATTTT.

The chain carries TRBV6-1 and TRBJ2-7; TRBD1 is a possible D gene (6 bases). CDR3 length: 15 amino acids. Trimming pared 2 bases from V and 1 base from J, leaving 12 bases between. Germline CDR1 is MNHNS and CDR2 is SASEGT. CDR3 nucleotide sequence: TGTGCCAGCAGTGAATCAGGGACATTGTCCTACGAGCAGTACGTC. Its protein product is CASSESGTLSYEQYV.

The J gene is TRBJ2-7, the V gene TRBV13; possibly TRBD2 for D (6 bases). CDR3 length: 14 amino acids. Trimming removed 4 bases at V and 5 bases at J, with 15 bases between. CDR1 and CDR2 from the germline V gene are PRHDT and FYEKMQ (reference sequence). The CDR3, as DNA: TGTGCCAGCAGCTCAACCCGGGACTCTCACGAGCAGTACGTC. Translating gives CASSSTRDSHEQYV.

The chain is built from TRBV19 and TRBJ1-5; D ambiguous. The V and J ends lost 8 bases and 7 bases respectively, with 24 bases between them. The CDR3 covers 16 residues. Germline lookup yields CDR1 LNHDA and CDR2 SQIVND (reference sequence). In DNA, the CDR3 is TGTGCCAGTCGGAGAGGGCTTCTTAACCTACTACAGCCCCAGCATTTT. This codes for CASRRGLLNLLQPQHF.

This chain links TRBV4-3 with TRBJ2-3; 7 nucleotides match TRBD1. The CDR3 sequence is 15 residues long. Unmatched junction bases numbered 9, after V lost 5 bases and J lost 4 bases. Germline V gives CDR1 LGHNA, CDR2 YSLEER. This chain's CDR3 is CASSSQLDRADTQYF. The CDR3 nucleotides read TGCGCCAGCAGCTCACAACTCGACAGGGCAGATACGCAGTATTTT.

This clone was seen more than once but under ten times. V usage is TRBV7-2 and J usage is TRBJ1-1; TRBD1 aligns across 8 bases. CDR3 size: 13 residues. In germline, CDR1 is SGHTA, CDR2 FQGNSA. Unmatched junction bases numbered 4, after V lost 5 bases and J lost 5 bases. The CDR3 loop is CASSSNRGTEAFF. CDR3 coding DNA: TGTGCCAGCAGCAGCAACAGGGGGACTGAAGCTTTCTTT.

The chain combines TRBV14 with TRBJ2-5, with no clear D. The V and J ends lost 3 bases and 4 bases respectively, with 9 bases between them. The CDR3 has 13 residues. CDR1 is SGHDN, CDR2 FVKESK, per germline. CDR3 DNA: TGTGCCAGCAGCCAGGGCCTGGCAGAGACCCAGTACTTC. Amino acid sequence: CASSQGLAETQYF.

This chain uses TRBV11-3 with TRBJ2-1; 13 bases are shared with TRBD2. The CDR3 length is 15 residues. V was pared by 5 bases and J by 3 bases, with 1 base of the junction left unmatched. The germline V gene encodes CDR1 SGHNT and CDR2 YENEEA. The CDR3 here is CASSRLAGGYNEQFF. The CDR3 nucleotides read TGTGCCAGCAGCAGACTAGCGGGAGGCTACAATGAGCAGTTCTTC.